The clone carrying this TCR beta chain came up many times. The germline V gene has CDR1 SGHTA and CDR2 FQGNSA. This CDR3 has 15 amino acids. The V gene lost 4 bases and the J gene lost 3 bases, with 16 bases spanning the gap. This sample was taken from a study of T-cell reconstitution after alpha-beta-depleted transplantation in children. TCRbeta library construction was performed incorporating unique molecular identifiers. TCRdb recomputed calls from the PCR reads with MiXCR, one row per CDR3 protein. The table shows a few hundred thousand distinct CDR3 sequences, with under 15% occurring only once. Sequencing was performed on PBMCs from the stem cell graft donor, taken from the stem cell graft. The rearrangement links TRBV7-2 to TRBJ2-7; either TRBD1 or TRBD2 may fit D (6 bases each). The clonotype comes from a human donor who donated a stem cell graft to a child with combined immunodeficiency. The CDR3, as DNA: TGTGCCAGCAGCTATAGGGGGGCGCGCTTCTACGAGCAGTACTTC. Translated, it gives CASSYRGARFYEQYF.